The 29 T cell receptor beta chains listed next were all sequenced from one sample in a study of blood T cell repertoires in COVID-19. Sequenced by immunoSEQ multiplex PCR; TCRdb stores in-frame clones only, minus some. Counted here are 410,000 or so clones, roughly 89% occurring once; the ten biggest clones make up roughly 1.4%. Sequencing was done on a sample of peripheral blood. The receptors were gathered from a woman aged 25-40 years with active or convalescent COVID-19.

This clone occurred a few times. The chain carries TRBV5-1 and TRBJ2-5, with 11 positions matching TRBD2. The germline gives CDR1 SGHRS, CDR2 YFSETQ. J gave up 3 bases and V 0 bases, and 7 bases lay outside the gene matches. The CDR3 is made up of 17 amino acids. The CDR3: CASSLEVAGGPKETQYF. In DNA form, the CDR3 reads TGCGCCAGCAGCTTGGAGGTAGCGGGAGGGCCTAAAGAGACCCAGTACTTC.

The rearrangement links TRBV12-3 or TRBV12-4 to TRBJ1-2; TRBD1 agrees at 11 bases. V was pared by 8 bases and J by 8 bases, with 4 bases of the junction left unmatched. This CDR3 spans 12 amino acids. The DNA of the CDR3 is TGTGCCAGCGGACAGGGGGCGGGCGGCTACACCTTC. Its protein product is CASGQGAGGYTF.

Written as DNA, the CDR3 is TGTGCCATCAGTGAGATTCAGGGGCTCGAGCAGTACTTC. Residues: CAISEIQGLEQYF. The V and J genes are TRBV10-3 and TRBJ2-7, with D perhaps matching TRBD1 (6 bases). This CDR3 is 13 amino acids long. Per the germline V gene, CDR1 is ENHRY and CDR2 is SYGVKD. The ends were cut back, 2 bases at V and 6 bases at J, with 11 bases in the middle.

CDR3 loop: CASRVPGVIYEQYF. CDR3 sequence (DNA): TGTGCCAGCAGGGTACCAGGGGTGATCTACGAGCAGTACTTC. The chain carries TRBV11-2 and TRBJ2-7; perhaps TRBD1 as D (6 bases). The CDR3 covers 14 residues. Germline-derived CDR1 and CDR2 are SGHAT and FQNNGV. V was cut by 6 bases and J by 3 bases, with 15 bases left in between. The complete variable domain, with remaining parts taken from reference TRBV11-2 and TRBJ2-7, reads EAGVAQSPRYKIIEKRQSVAFWCNPISGHATLYWYQQILGQGPKLLIQFQNNGVVDDSQLPKDRFSAERLKGVDSTLKIQPAKLEDSAVYLCASRVPGVIYEQYFGPGTRLTVT.

The rearrangement links TRBV3-1 (or the pseudogene TRBV3-2) to TRBJ2-2, with 10 nucleotides matching TRBD2. Per germline, CDR1 LGHDT and CDR2 YNNKEL (reference sequence). This CDR3 spans 17 amino acids. The V gene end was trimmed by 1 base and the J gene end by 5 bases; junction bases not matched to a gene: 7. The CDR3 DNA reads TGTGCCAGCAGCCAAGTTTTCCTAGCGGGAGCTACCGGGGAGCTGTTTTTT. This encodes CASSQVFLAGATGELFF.

The chain carries TRBV5-1 and TRBJ2-4; 7 bases match TRBD1. Unmatched junction bases numbered 10, after V lost 4 bases and J lost 3 bases. The germline gives CDR1 SGHRS, CDR2 YFSETQ. The CDR3 is 16 amino acids. The CDR3 loop is CASSRTGAVDKNIQYF. The CDR3 bases are TGCGCCAGCAGCAGAACAGGGGCGGTTGACAAAAACATTCAGTACTTC.

This chain uses TRBV18 with TRBJ2-3, with 11 bases aligning to TRBD2. V shed 3 bases and J 1 base; nucleotides not matched to a gene: 3. The CDR3 contains 16 residues. In germline, CDR1 is KGHSH, CDR2 LQKENI. The CDR3 spells CASSPPLAGGTDTQYF. The CDR3 DNA is TGTGCCAGCTCACCTCCACTAGCGGGGGGCACAGATACGCAGTATTTT.

The genes are TRBV12-5 and TRBJ1-1; 7 nucleotides align to TRBD1. Germline-derived CDR1 and CDR2 are LGHNT and FRNRAP. This CDR3 region has 12 residues. V dropped 7 bases and J dropped 9; count of bases not matched to a gene: 8. CDR3 nucleotides: TGTGCTAGTGTTGGGGGACAGTTACAAGCTTTCTTT. Residues: CASVGGQLQAFF.

The chain carries TRBV28 and TRBJ2-3, with TRBD1 as a possible D gene (6 bases). The CDR3 runs to 15 residues. Between the trimmed V and J ends, which lost 6 bases and 1 base, there was a span of 14 bases. In germline, CDR1 is MDHEN, CDR2 SYDVKM. The CDR3 loop is CASRYRVGGTDTQYF. CDR3 in DNA: TGTGCCAGCAGATACAGGGTTGGGGGCACAGATACGCAGTATTTT. Supplemented by reference TRBV28 and TRBJ2-3, the full variable domain reads DVKVTQSSRYLVKRTGEKVFLECVQDMDHENMFWYRQDPGLGLRLIYFSYDVKMKEKGDIPEGYSVSREKKERFSLILESASTNQTSMYLCASRYRVGGTDTQYFGPGTRLTVL.

On this clone itself: Within the sample, other DNA sequences also encode this same CDR3. This sequence joins TRBV5-1 and TRBJ2-7; a possible D gene is TRBD2 (6 bases). The V end was cut by 0 bases, the J end by 3 bases, with 7 bases between. CDR3 length equals 13 residues. The germline gives CDR1 SGHRS, CDR2 YFSETQ. DNA for the CDR3: TGCGCCAGCAGCTTGGGGGGACTCTACGAGCAGTACTTC. As protein: CASSLGGLYEQYF.

The chain uses TRBV5-1 and TRBJ1-1; D not certain. The CDR3 extends over 14 amino acids. V was cut by 0 bases and J by 6 bases, with 12 bases left in between. Germline CDR1 is SGHRS and CDR2 is YFSETQ. The CDR3 bases are TGCGCCAGCAGCTTGGATGGCTTTTTCGCTGAAGCTTTCTTT. This encodes CASSLDGFFAEAFF. The variable domain in full, completed from reference TRBV5-1 and TRBJ1-1, reads KAGVTQTPRYLIKTRGQQVTLSCSPISGHRSVSWYQQTPGQGLQFLFEYFSETQRNKGNFPGRFSGRQFSNSRSEMNVSTLELGDSALYLCASSLDGFFAEAFFGQGTRLTVV.

The chain couples TRBV2 to TRBJ1-4; 7 nucleotides match TRBD1. The CDR3 extends over 14 amino acids. Germline-derived CDR1 and CDR2 are SNHLY and FYNNEI. V was clipped by 11 bases and J by 4 bases; unmatched bases: 10. The CDR3 sequence: CAVLMGQINEKLFF. The CDR3 DNA reads as TGTGCCGTACTAATGGGACAGATTAATGAAAAACTGTTTTTT.

The chain carries TRBV19 and TRBJ2-5; no firm D call. The CDR3 contains 11 residues. Deletions cut 4 bases from V and 5 bases from J, with 5 bases between. Looked up from germline, CDR1 is LNHDA and CDR2 is SQIVND (reference sequence). In nucleotides, the CDR3 is TGTGCCAGTAGTAGTCGGGAGACCCAGTACTTC. Protein product: CASSSRETQYF. Full variable domain (missing parts from reference TRBV19 and TRBJ2-5): DGGITQSPKYLFRKEGQNVTLSCEQNLNHDAMYWYRQDPGQGLRLIYYSQIVNDFQKGDIAEGYSVSREKKESFPLTVTSAQKNPTAFYLCASSSRETQYFGPGTRLLVL.

Details on this clone: This CDR3 is also generated by other DNA sequences in the sample. The chain uses TRBV11-2 and TRBJ2-7, with D possibly TRBD2 on 5 matching bases. Germline V gene sequence: CDR1 SGHAT, CDR2 FQNNGV. The V gene lost 1 base and the J gene lost 0 bases, with 7 bases spanning the gap. The CDR3 has 14 amino acids. Written as DNA, the CDR3 is TGTGCCAGCAGCTTAGTTGGGAGCTCCTACGAGCAGTACTTC. Its protein product is CASSLVGSSYEQYF.

This chain uses TRBV18 with TRBJ1-6; the match to TRBD1 covers 9 bases. CDR3 size: 16 residues. CDR1 is KGHSH and CDR2 is LQKENI in the germline V gene. V gave up 0 bases and J gave up 7 bases; unmatched junction bases: 4. The CDR3 coding sequence is TGTGCCAGCTCACCACCCGGGACAGGGCTAAATTCACCCCTCCACTTT. This sequence encodes CASSPPGTGLNSPLHF. The full variable domain, its missing parts supplied by reference TRBV18 and TRBJ1-6, is NAGVMQNPRHLVRRRGQEARLRCSPMKGHSHVYWYRQLPEEGLKFMVYLQKENIIDESGMPKERFSAEFPKEGPSILRIQQVVRGDSAAYFCASSPPGTGLNSPLHFGNGTRLTVT.

The chain links TRBV12-3 or TRBV12-4 to TRBJ1-1, with 7 bases identical to TRBD1. This CDR3 spans 11 amino acids. With 5 bases clipped from V and 11 bases from J, the junction kept 5 bases outside the gene matches. The DNA for the CDR3 is TGTGCCAGCAGTGAGGGGGCTGGTGCTTTCTTT. It specifies CASSEGAGAFF.

The J gene is TRBJ2-7, the V gene TRBV30; D gene unclear. Trimming shortened V by 5 bases and J by 5 bases, and 13 bases separated the two germline ends. Germline V gives CDR1 GTSNPN, CDR2 SVGIG (reference sequence). The length of the CDR3 is 12 residues. The CDR3 nucleotides read TGTGCCTGGGCTTTAGTCCCGGACGAGCAGTACTTC. Protein product: CAWALVPDEQYF. The full variable domain, rest sourced from reference TRBV30 and TRBJ2-7, is SQTIHQWPATLVQPVGSPLSLECTVEGTSNPNLYWYRQAAGRGLQLLFYSVGIGQISSEVPQNLSASRPQDRQFILSSKKLLLSDSGFYLCAWALVPDEQYFGPGTRLTVT.

This chain uses TRBV28 with TRBJ1-2, with 8 bases matching TRBD1. The germline V gene encodes CDR1 MDHEN and CDR2 SYDVKM. With 5 bases clipped from V and 9 bases from J, the junction kept 2 bases outside the gene matches. The CDR3 has 11 amino acids. CDR3 nucleotides: TGTGCCAGCAGTGACAGGGGACGCTACACCTTC. Translation gives CASSDRGRYTF.

The chain combines TRBV6-6 with TRBJ1-5; D not resolved. The ends were cut back, 8 bases at V and 3 bases at J, with 14 bases in the middle. The CDR3 sequence is 14 residues long. Germline CDR1 and CDR2: MNHNY and SVGAGI (reference sequence). The CDR3 DNA is TGTGCCAGCGATTCCGGGGTTTACAATCAGCCCCAGCATTTT. Its protein is CASDSGVYNQPQHF.

The CDR3 sequence is CASSFGQGSSPLHF. CDR3 DNA sequence: TGTGCCAGCAGTTTTGGACAGGGGAGTTCACCCCTCCACTTT. The genes are TRBV28 and TRBJ1-6; 9 nucleotides match TRBD1. Germline CDR1 reads MDHEN; CDR2 reads SYDVKM. With 3 bases clipped from V and 9 bases from J, the junction kept 3 bases outside the gene matches. The CDR3 totals 14 residues.

CDR3 in DNA: TGCGCCAGCAGCCAAATGGAAGCGGGAGTGGCGCCCGAGCAGTACTTC. Its protein product is CASSQMEAGVAPEQYF. The V gene is TRBV4-1, the J gene TRBJ2-7; the match to TRBD2 covers 8 bases. The germline V gene encodes CDR1 MGHRA and CDR2 YSYEKL. Trimming at V came to 2 bases and at J to 6 bases, leaving 12 bases not matched to a gene. CDR3 length equals 16 residues.

The CDR3 loop is CASSQPGSGTPYNSPLHF. Written as DNA, the CDR3 is TGCGCCAGCAGCCAACCGGGATCCGGGACACCCTATAATTCACCCCTCCACTTT. This chain links TRBV4-1 with TRBJ1-6, with D possibly matching TRBD1 (6 bases). With 2 bases removed from V and 2 bases from J, the gap between germline ends came to 16 bases. CDR3 length: 18 amino acids. Germline CDR1 reads MGHRA; CDR2 reads YSYEKL.

This chain joins TRBV4-2 and TRBJ2-1; the D gene is possibly TRBD2 (6 bases). The CDR3 spans 15 residues. Germline-derived CDR1 and CDR2 are LGHNA and YNFKEQ. Trimming removed 0 bases from V and 7 bases from J, with 13 bases in between. CDR3 coding DNA: TGTGCCAGCAGCCAAGATCTGGCCCTAGCGAATGAGCAGTTCTTC. This gives the protein CASSQDLALANEQFF.

The chain combines TRBV19 with TRBJ1-2; 9 positions agree with TRBD1. The CDR3 length is 18 residues. V trimming: 7 bases; J trimming: 7 bases; junction bases outside the gene matches: 22. Germline CDR1 is LNHDA and CDR2 is SQIVND (reference sequence). This CDR3 is CASTTRSPGQGRSLGYTF. In DNA form, the CDR3 reads TGTGCCAGTACCACTCGATCGCCGGGACAGGGAAGGTCCCTTGGCTACACCTTC.

V gene TRBV3-1 (or the pseudogene TRBV3-2) combines with J gene TRBJ1-6, with a tentative D call TRBD1 (5 bases). The V end was cut by 3 bases, the J end by 9 bases, with 12 bases between. CDR1 LGHDT and CDR2 YNNKEL come from the germline V gene (reference sequence). This CDR3 contains 14 residues. This CDR3 reads CASSHSGYSSPLHF. CDR3 in DNA: TGTGCCAGCAGCCATTCAGGGTACAGTTCACCCCTCCACTTT.

This chain connects TRBV28 to TRBJ2-1; maybe TRBD2 (5 bases). The CDR3 loop spans 16 amino acids. V was pared by 1 base and J by 4 bases, with 14 bases between. From germline, CDR1 is MDHEN and CDR2 SYDVKM. CDR3 sequence (DNA): TGTGCCAGCAGTTTATCACCCACCGGGAAGTACAATGAGCAGTTCTTC. As protein: CASSLSPTGKYNEQFF.

The chain is built from TRBV6-1 and TRBJ1-3; TRBD1 matches at 7 bases. Germline CDR1 MNHNS, CDR2 SASEGT. The CDR3 extends over 15 amino acids. Trimming removed 3 bases from V and 8 bases from J; junction bases left unmatched: 10. The CDR3 DNA follows: TGTGCCAGCAGTGATCGGATAGGGGGCAGATACACCATATATTTT. Its translation is CASSDRIGGRYTIYF.

V is TRBV10-3 and J is TRBJ1-2; D gene ambiguous. The V gene's germline CDR1 is ENHRY and CDR2 SYGVKD. The V and J ends lost 4 bases and 0 bases respectively, with 9 bases between them. CDR3 length: 14 residues. The CDR3 DNA reads TGTGCCATCAGTGGACACCCAGCTAACTATGGCTACACCTTC. It encodes CAISGHPANYGYTF.

V gene TRBV27 combines with J gene TRBJ1-2; 8 nucleotides line up with TRBD1. J lost 1 base, V lost 2 bases, and 3 bases had no gene match. The length of the CDR3 is 15 residues. Germline assignment: CDR1 MNHEY and CDR2 SMNVEV (reference sequence). The CDR3 DNA is TGTGCCAGCAGTTTAAGGACAGGGCTTAACTATGGCTACACCTTC. It translates to CASSLRTGLNYGYTF.